These T cell receptor beta chains were read from a single sample in a study of blood T cells in healthy people across ages. TCRdb redid the calling of the 5' RACE reads with MiXCR, one entry per CDR3 protein. This sample has approximately 780,000 distinct CDR3 sequences; roughly 24% occur once, and the top ten carry 2.5% to 3.5%. The data were also submitted as part of a second study, on T cells of mothers and their children.

The material sequenced was blood. Receptor source: a boy between 10 and 17 years old in good health. Each CDR3 is given with its conserved first and last residue. The order of the fields is D gene, clone size, J gene, V gene, CDR3 protein, CDR3 DNA. A D gene is named only where the DNA matches it firmly. A clone size is listed for some rows: how often the clone was seen (once, few, many), or a class if it is expanded.

>-|few|TRBJ2-5|TRBV7-2
CASSVAWDYQETQYF
TGTGCCAGCAGCGTTGCCTGGGACTACCAAGAGACCCAGTACTTC
>TRBD1|-|TRBJ2-3|TRBV29-1
CSAGQGATDTQYF
TGCAGCGCCGGGCAGGGGGCAACAGATACGCAGTATTTT
>-|-|TRBJ2-5|TRBV11-2
CVSSPDTGRETQYF
TGTGTCAGCAGCCCCGACACAGGGAGAGAGACCCAGTACTTC
>-|-|TRBJ2-7|TRBV12-3/TRBV12-4
CASSGTSEQYF
TGTGCCAGCAGCGGTACAAGCGAGCAGTACTTC
>-|-|TRBJ1-2|TRBV5-1
CASSFTRMGNYDYTF
TGCGCCAGCAGCTTTACAAGGATGGGAAACTATGACTACACCTTC
>TRBD2|-|TRBJ2-1|TRBV5-1
CASRQGAGAEQFF
TGCGCCAGCAGACAGGGAGCGGGGGCTGAGCAGTTCTTC
>-|-|TRBJ1-2|TRBV2
CASSQLRNGGYTF
TGTGCCAGCAGCCAACTGCGGAACGGTGGCTACACCTTC
>-|-|TRBJ1-4|TRBV12-3/TRBV12-4
CASGRGSEKLFF
TGTGCCAGCGGTCGGGGGAGTGAAAAACTGTTTTTT
>TRBD2|-|TRBJ2-1|TRBV6-4
CASSATSWGNEQFF
TGTGCCAGCAGCGCGACTAGCTGGGGGAATGAGCAGTTCTTC
>TRBD1|few|TRBJ2-7|TRBV12-3/TRBV12-4
CASSSNVQGVYEQYF
TGTGCCAGCAGTTCGAATGTACAGGGGGTCTACGAGCAGTACTTC
>-|-|TRBJ2-7|TRBV29-1
CSTSSTGSYEQYF
TGCAGCACCTCCTCGACAGGCTCCTACGAGCAGTACTTC
>-|-|TRBJ1-6|TRBV7-9
CASSLGSPANSPLHF
TGTGCCAGCAGCTTAGGCTCACCGGCTAATTCACCCCTCCACTTT
>-|few|TRBJ2-7|TRBV12-3/TRBV12-4
CASGGGDDYEQYF
TGTGCCAGCGGGGGCGGGGACGACTACGAGCAGTACTTC
>TRBD1|-|TRBJ2-2|TRBV5-1
CASSLRDSGTGELFF
TGCGCCAGCAGCCTCCGGGACAGCGGTACCGGGGAGCTGTTTTTT
>TRBD2|-|TRBJ2-1|TRBV7-3
CASSSQPGLADNEQFF
TGTGCCAGCAGCTCCCAGCCGGGACTAGCGGACAATGAGCAGTTCTTC
>-|-|TRBJ2-2|TRBV28
CASSGSSRADTGELFF
TGTGCCAGCAGTGGGAGCAGCCGGGCGGACACCGGGGAGCTGTTTTTT
>TRBD1|-|TRBJ2-4|TRBV15
CATSQWTGAAKNIQYF
TGTGCCACCAGCCAGTGGACAGGGGCGGCCAAAAACATTCAGTACTTC
>-|few|TRBJ2-4|TRBV30
CAWSRGGRHIQYF
TGTGCCTGGAGCAGGGGTGGCAGACATATTCAGTACTTC
>-|-|TRBJ2-5|TRBV27
CASSLSGREREETQYF
TGTGCCAGCAGTTTATCTGGCAGGGAAAGGGAAGAGACCCAGTACTTC
>-|-|TRBJ1-4|TRBV20-1
CGARDLSGGTDEKLFF
TGCGGTGCTAGAGATCTATCGGGAGGCACGGATGAAAAACTGTTTTTT
>-|-|TRBJ1-4|TRBV11-2
CASSFPGGKKLFF
TGTGCCAGCAGCTTCCCGGGGGGAAAGAAACTGTTTTTT
>TRBD1|few|TRBJ1-1|TRBV10-3
CAISRDSKAFF
TGTGCCATCAGTAGGGACAGCAAAGCTTTCTTT
>TRBD1|-|TRBJ1-2|TRBV12-3/TRBV12-4
CASSLRTGIFGYTF
TGTGCCAGCAGTTTAAGGACAGGGATTTTTGGCTACACCTTC
>TRBD1|-|TRBJ2-2|TRBV10-3
CAISVPGQETNTGELFF
TGTGCCATCAGTGTCCCCGGACAGGAAACGAACACCGGGGAGCTGTTTTTT
>-|few|TRBJ1-2|TRBV5-1
CASSLDIDPRSYGYTF
TGCGCCAGCAGCTTGGATATCGACCCACGGAGCTATGGCTACACCTTC
>-|-|TRBJ2-3|TRBV10-3
CAISPDRLSTDTQYF
TGTGCCATCAGCCCAGACAGGCTCAGCACAGATACGCAGTATTTT
>-|-|TRBJ2-3|TRBV7-9
CASSTLPRAYSTDTQYF
TGTGCCAGCAGCACACTCCCCCGGGCGTATAGCACAGATACGCAGTATTTT
>-|-|TRBJ2-6|TRBV7-9
CASSTGPRILLGANVLTF
TGTGCCAGCAGTACTGGACCGAGAATCCTCTTGGGGGCCAACGTCCTGACTTTC
>-|-|TRBJ2-3|TRBV12-3/TRBV12-4
CASRFTTDTQYF
TGTGCCAGCAGATTCACTACAGATACGCAGTATTTT
>-|-|TRBJ2-7|TRBV28
CASNRATGSYEQYF
TGTGCCAGCAACCGGGCCACGGGGTCCTACGAGCAGTACTTC
>-|-|TRBJ2-7|TRBV4-2
CASSQDIAPPYEQYF
TGTGCCAGCAGCCAAGACATCGCACCTCCCTACGAGCAGTACTTC